The present T cell receptor (beta chain) was sequenced within a study of T cell changes during pregnancy in multiple sclerosis. The germline V gene has CDR1 SNHLY and CDR2 FYNNEI. J gave up 0 bases and V 6 bases, and 5 bases lay outside the gene matches. The CDR3 runs 15 residues. TCRdb's copy holds only in-frame clones and misses some; the assay was immunoSEQ multiplex PCR. The sample has over 25,000 clones; around 90% are singletons. This sample comprised CD8+ T cells from peripheral blood mononuclear cells, obtained before pregnancy. This clonotype originated in a female donor with multiple sclerosis, enrolled in a pregnancy study. V usage is TRBV2 and J usage is TRBJ2-3; 8 bases are shared with TRBD2. The DNA for the CDR3 is TGTGCCAGCAGCCTTAGCGGGGCTAGCACAGATACGCAGTATTTT. The encoded protein is CASSLSGASTDTQYF.